This is a list of T cell receptor beta chains from one sample in a study of blood T cell repertoires in COVID-19. TCRdb's table, derived via immunoSEQ multiplex PCR, lists solely in-frame clones and lacks some. The repertoire holds about 400,000 clones, with approximately 90% as singletons. Sample: peripheral blood. These receptors all come from a woman in her 30s with acute or convalescent COVID-19. Both conserved end residues are part of each CDR3. D genes are given only for firm matches. Not every row has a clone size; where given, it reads once, few, many or a size class.

TRBJ2-1,-,TRBV5-1,TRBD1,TGCGCCAGCAGCCCGTGGGCCCTCCGGGACAGGGGGGACAATGAGCAGTTCTTC,CASSPWALRDRGDNEQFF
TRBJ1-1,-,TRBV12-3/TRBV12-4,-,TGTGCCAGCAGTTTAGAGGTACGCGGGGGAGCTTTCTTT,CASSLEVRGGAFF
TRBJ1-1,-,TRBV29-1,TRBD1,TGCAGCGTTTCTTCCGGGACAGCCGCTTTCGGAGCTTTCTTT,CSVSSGTAAFGAFF
TRBJ2-3,-,TRBV19,-,TGTGCCAGTAGAGGGGGGGCCGTCGGGGATACGCAGTATTTT,CASRGGAVGDTQYF
TRBJ2-1,-,TRBV6-5,-,TGTGCCAGCAGTTCACAGGGTGTCTACAATGAGCAGTTCTTC,CASSSQGVYNEQFF
TRBJ2-2,-,TRBV5-1,-,TGCGCCAGCAGCCCCAGGACAGCCGGGACCGGGGAGCTGTTTTTT,CASSPRTAGTGELFF
TRBJ2-7,-,TRBV11-2,TRBD1,TGTGCCAGCAGCCTGGACAGGGACTACGAGCAGTACTTC,CASSLDRDYEQYF
TRBJ1-3,-,TRBV10-3,-,TGTGCCTCGGGACAATTCTCTGGAAACACCATATATTTT,CASGQFSGNTIYF
TRBJ1-1,-,TRBV2,-,TGTGCCAGCAGTGAAACGGGGGTCACTGAAGCTTTCTTT,CASSETGVTEAFF
TRBJ2-1,-,TRBV5-1,TRBD1,TGCGCCATCACCGGGACAGGCCCATACAATGAGCAGTTCTTC,CAITGTGPYNEQFF
TRBJ2-2,-,TRBV28,-,TGTGCCAGCAGTTTTTCCGGTGGCACCGGGGAGCTGTTTTTT,CASSFSGGTGELFF
TRBJ1-4,-,TRBV3-1/TRBV3-2,-,TGTGCCAGCAGCCACTCTAGCAGGCAAAATGAAAAACTGTTTTTT,CASSHSSRQNEKLFF
TRBJ2-1,-,TRBV9,TRBD2,TGTGCCAGCAGCCCTAGCGGGGGGGAGCAGTTCTTC,CASSPSGGEQFF
TRBJ2-3,-,TRBV5-4,TRBD2,TGTGCCAGCGGGTCTAGCGGGGGGCGGGCGGATACGCAGTATTTT,CASGSSGGRADTQYF
TRBJ1-5,-,TRBV6-7,TRBD1,TGTGCCAGCAGTTACGGGGGGACAGGGAACAATCAGCCCCAGCATTTT,CASSYGGTGNNQPQHF
TRBJ1-2,-,TRBV5-1,-,TGCGCCAGCAGCTCCACCATACACACAGGGTCTGGTGGCTACACCTTC,CASSSTIHTGSGGYTF
TRBJ2-1,-,TRBV5-4,TRBD2,TGTGCCAGCAGCTTGGGTCAATTTTTAGCGGGGGGGCCGAATGAGCAGTTCTTC,CASSLGQFLAGGPNEQFF
TRBJ2-6,-,TRBV5-4,TRBD1,TGTGCCAGCAGCGAGGGACAGCGTAGCTCTGGGGCCAACGTCCTGACTTTC,CASSEGQRSSGANVLTF
TRBJ1-1,-,TRBV10-3,-,TGTGCCATCAGTGAGGTTCCGACTGCGGACACTGAAGCTTTCTTT,CAISEVPTADTEAFF
TRBJ1-1,-,TRBV30,-,TGTGCCTGGAGTGGCGGGGGTCCTGAAGCTTTCTTT,CAWSGGGPEAFF
TRBJ2-5,-,TRBV6-6,TRBD1,TGTGCCAGCAGTTGGGACAGCCGTGAGACCCAGTACTTC,CASSWDSRETQYF
TRBJ2-1,-,TRBV5-1,-,TGCGCCAGCAGCTTGGTGGGGCAGTATGAGCAGTTCTTC,CASSLVGQYEQFF
TRBJ2-7,-,TRBV29-1,-,TGCAGCGTTGAGATACAGGGATACGAGCAGTACTTC,CSVEIQGYEQYF
TRBJ2-4,-,TRBV7-2,TRBD1,TGTGCCAGCAGCTTTTCGACAGGGTCGAACATTCAGTACTTC,CASSFSTGSNIQYF
TRBJ1-1,few,TRBV7-8,-,TGTGCCAGCAGCTTAAGGGGCGGGGGACGGAACATGAACACTGAAGCTTTCTTT,CASSLRGGGRNMNTEAFF
TRBJ1-3,few,TRBV2,-,TGTGCCAGCAGTGGGGACACCGACTCTGGAAACACCATATATTTT,CASSGDTDSGNTIYF
TRBJ1-1,-,TRBV15,-,TGTGCCACCAGCAGAGATAATAGGACACCAAGGACTGAAGCTTTCTTT,CATSRDNRTPRTEAFF
TRBJ2-2,-,TRBV19,TRBD1,TGTGCCAGTAACCCCGACAGGGCGGAAGGCACCGGGGAGCTGTTTTTT,CASNPDRAEGTGELFF
TRBJ2-2,-,TRBV30,TRBD1,TGTGCCTGGGACAGGGTAAACACCGGGGAGCTGTTTTTT,CAWDRVNTGELFF
TRBJ2-2,-,TRBV24-1,TRBD2,TGTGCCACCAGTGGTCAACTAGCGGGGGGGCCCGGGAACACCGGGGAGCTGTTTTTT,CATSGQLAGGPGNTGELFF
TRBJ1-1,-,TRBV5-1,-,TGCGCCAGCAGCCTTCGGGGGGACACTGAAGCTTTCTTT,CASSLRGDTEAFF
TRBJ2-1,-,TRBV5-1,-,TGCGCCAGCAGCTTGGGGGGGCCGCCCAACAATGAGCAGTTCTTC,CASSLGGPPNNEQFF
TRBJ2-2,-,TRBV5-1,-,TGCGCCAGCAGCTTGGACCCATACGGCCTGGGAGGCGGGGAGCTGTTTTTT,CASSLDPYGLGGGELFF
TRBJ2-7,-,TRBV4-1,-,TGCGCCAGCAGCCAGCCCGGGAGATACGAGCAGTACTTC,CASSQPGRYEQYF
TRBJ1-4,-,TRBV5-4,TRBD1,TGTGCCAGCAGCTTGCCGGGACAGGGTGGTGAAAAACTGTTTTTT,CASSLPGQGGEKLFF